This TCR beta chain emerged from a study of T cells in localized non-small cell lung cancer. V was pared by 3 bases and J by 5 bases, with 4 bases of the junction left unmatched. Per germline, CDR1 MNHEY and CDR2 SMNVEV (reference sequence). The CDR3 runs 14 residues. Generated by immunoSEQ multiplex PCR, the TCRdb table keeps only in-frame clones and is missing some. The data hold about 92,000 clones, with approximately 91% observed a single time. This chain uses TRBV27 with TRBJ2-4; TRBD2 matches 7 bases. Sample: PBMCs, taken before any cancer treatment. The origin of this receptor is a woman aged 40-70 years with stage II squamous cell lung carcinoma. CDR3 sequence (DNA): TGTGCCAGCAGTTTTAATGGGGGGGAAAACATTCAGTACTTC. Protein: CASSFNGGENIQYF.